The rows below give T cell receptor beta chains drawn from one sample of a study of response to subunit inactivated influenza vaccine. Each CDR3 protein gets one entry after TCRdb re-called the RT-PCR reads with MiXCR. The table has some 480,000 distinct CDR3 sequences, roughly 11% seen once. The starting material was PBMCs from blood, obtained about 40 days after vaccination. Every receptor here comes from a man aged 50-59 years who received an inactivated influenza vaccine. Each CDR3 is given without its conserved first and last residue.

TRBJ2-7,TRBV7-2,ASSTRVTNPGEQY
TRBJ1-5,TRBV6-5,ASSYGVNSNQPQH
TRBJ2-7,TRBV6-2/TRBV6-3,ASRYRDEQY
TRBJ2-4,TRBV20-1,SARDGALDIQY
TRBJ2-7,TRBV29-1,SVEEARGYEQY
TRBJ2-7,TRBV6-1,ASSRLRDPSYEQY
TRBJ1-2,TRBV7-2,ASSRESFYGYT
TRBJ2-5,TRBV28,ASSFIPSDIGQGQTQY
TRBJ2-7,TRBV4-1,ASSQVEGVGGAGYEQY
TRBJ2-1,TRBV5-6,ASSRGGRQF